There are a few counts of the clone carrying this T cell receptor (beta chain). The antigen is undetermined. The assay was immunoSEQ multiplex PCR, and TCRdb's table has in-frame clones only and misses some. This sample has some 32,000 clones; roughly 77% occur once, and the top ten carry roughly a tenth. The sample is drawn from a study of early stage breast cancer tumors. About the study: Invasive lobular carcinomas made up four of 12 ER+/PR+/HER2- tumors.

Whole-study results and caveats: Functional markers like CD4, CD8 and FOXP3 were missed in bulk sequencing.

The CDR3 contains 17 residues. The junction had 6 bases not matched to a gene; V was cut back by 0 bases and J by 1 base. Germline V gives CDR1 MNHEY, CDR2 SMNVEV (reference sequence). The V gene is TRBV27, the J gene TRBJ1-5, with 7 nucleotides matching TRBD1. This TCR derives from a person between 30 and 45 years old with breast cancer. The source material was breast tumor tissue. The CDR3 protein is CASSLSPGQASNQPQHF. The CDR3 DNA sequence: TGTGCCAGCAGTTTATCCCCCGGACAGGCGAGCAATCAGCCCCAGCATTTT.